This T cell receptor (beta chain) was profiled in a study of T cell responses to AZD1222 COVID-19 vaccine. Notes on the study in general: Clonal diversity may have been underestimated, and the donors were mostly white British, with more females than males.

To note about this clone: What it recognizes is unknown.

Profiling relied on immunoSEQ multiplex PCR, and the TCRdb table lists in-frame clones only, not all of them. The sample lists some 150,000 clones; roughly 90% were seen once. CDR1 and CDR2 (germline): SGDLS, YYNGEE. Trimming took 4 bases from V and 2 from J; bases not matched to a gene: 5. This CDR3 has 16 residues. The sample consisted of peripheral blood, taken 28 days after the second AZD1222 dose. The chain couples TRBV9 to TRBJ2-1; 11 bases match TRBD1. The receptor was derived from an adult who received the AZD1222 COVID-19 vaccine. The CDR3 is CASSSSDRGPYNEQFF. Here the CDR3 DNA reads TGTGCCAGCAGCTCGTCGGACAGGGGGCCCTACAATGAGCAGTTCTTC.